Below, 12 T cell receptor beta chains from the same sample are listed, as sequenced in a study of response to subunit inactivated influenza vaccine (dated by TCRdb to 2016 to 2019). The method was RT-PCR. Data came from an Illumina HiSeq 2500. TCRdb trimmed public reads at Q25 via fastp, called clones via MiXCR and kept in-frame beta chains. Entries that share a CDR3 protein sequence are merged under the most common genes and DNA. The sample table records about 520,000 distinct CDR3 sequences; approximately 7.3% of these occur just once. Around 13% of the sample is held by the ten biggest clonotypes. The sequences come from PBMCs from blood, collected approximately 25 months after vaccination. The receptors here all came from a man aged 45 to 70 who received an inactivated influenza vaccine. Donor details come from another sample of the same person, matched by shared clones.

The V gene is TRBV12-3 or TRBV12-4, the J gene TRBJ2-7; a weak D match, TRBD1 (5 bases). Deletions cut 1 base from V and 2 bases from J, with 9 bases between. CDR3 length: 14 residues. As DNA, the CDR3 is TGTGCCAGCAGTTTAGTGGACACAGCCTACGAGCAGTACTTC. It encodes CASSLVDTAYEQYF.

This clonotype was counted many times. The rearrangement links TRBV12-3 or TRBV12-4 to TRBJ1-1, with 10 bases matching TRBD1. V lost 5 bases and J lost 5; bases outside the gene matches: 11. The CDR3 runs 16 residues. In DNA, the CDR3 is TGTGCCAGCAGTCTCCGGGACAGGGGAATCGGGACTGAAGCTTTCTTT. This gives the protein CASSLRDRGIGTEAFF.

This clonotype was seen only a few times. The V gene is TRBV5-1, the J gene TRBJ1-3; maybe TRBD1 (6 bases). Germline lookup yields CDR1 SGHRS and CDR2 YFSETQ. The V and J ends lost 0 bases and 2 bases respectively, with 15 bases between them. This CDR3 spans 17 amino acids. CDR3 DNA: TGCGCCAGCAGCTTGGCCCAAAGGGGGGCCACTGGAAACACCATATATTTT. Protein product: CASSLAQRGATGNTIYF.

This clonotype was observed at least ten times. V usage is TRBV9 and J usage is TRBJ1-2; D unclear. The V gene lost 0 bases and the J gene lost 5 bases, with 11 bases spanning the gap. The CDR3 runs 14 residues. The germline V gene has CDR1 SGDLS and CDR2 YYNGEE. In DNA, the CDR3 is TGTGCCAGCAGCGTAGGGTCGGGCGAGTATGGCTACACCTTC. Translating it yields CASSVGSGEYGYTF.

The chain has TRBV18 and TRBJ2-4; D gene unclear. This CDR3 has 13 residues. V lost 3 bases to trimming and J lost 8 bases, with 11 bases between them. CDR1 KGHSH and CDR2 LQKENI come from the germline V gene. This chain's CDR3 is CASSPRRMDIQYF. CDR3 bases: TGTGCCAGCTCACCTCGGAGAATGGACATTCAGTACTTC.

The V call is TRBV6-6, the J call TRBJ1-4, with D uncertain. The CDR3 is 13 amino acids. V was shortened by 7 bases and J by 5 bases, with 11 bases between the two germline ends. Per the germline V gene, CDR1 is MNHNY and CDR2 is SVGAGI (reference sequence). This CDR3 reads CASTGSKNEKLFF. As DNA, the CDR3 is TGTGCCAGCACCGGGAGTAAGAATGAAAAACTGTTTTTT.

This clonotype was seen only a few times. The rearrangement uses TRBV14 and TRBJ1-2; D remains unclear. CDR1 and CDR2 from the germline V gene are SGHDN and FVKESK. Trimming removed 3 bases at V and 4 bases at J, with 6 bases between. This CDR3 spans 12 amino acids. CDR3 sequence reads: CASSHGIYGYTF. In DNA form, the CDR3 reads TGTGCCAGCAGCCACGGAATCTATGGCTACACCTTC.

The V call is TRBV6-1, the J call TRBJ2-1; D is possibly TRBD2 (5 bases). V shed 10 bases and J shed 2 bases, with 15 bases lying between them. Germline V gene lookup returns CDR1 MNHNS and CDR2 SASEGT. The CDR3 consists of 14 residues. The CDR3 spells CATEGVVAYNEQFF. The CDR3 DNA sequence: TGTGCCACCGAGGGAGTGGTCGCCTACAATGAGCAGTTCTTC.

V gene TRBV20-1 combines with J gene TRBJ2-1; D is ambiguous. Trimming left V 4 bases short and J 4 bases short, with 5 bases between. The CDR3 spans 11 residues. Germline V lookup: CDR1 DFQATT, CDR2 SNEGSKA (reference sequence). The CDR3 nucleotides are TGCAGTGCTACCATTTACAATGAGCAGTTCTTC. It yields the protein CSATIYNEQFF.

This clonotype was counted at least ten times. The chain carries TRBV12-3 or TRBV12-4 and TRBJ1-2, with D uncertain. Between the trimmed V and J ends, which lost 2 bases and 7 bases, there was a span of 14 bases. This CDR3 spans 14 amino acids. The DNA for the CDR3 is TGTGCCAGCAGTTTATCGTCTGGTACTGCTGGCTACACCTTC. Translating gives CASSLSSGTAGYTF.

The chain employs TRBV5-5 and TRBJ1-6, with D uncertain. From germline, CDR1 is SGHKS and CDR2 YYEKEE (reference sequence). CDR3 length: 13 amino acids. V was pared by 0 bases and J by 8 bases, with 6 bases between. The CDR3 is CASSLVWDSPLHF. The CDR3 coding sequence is TGTGCCAGCAGCTTGGTTTGGGATTCACCCCTCCACTTT.

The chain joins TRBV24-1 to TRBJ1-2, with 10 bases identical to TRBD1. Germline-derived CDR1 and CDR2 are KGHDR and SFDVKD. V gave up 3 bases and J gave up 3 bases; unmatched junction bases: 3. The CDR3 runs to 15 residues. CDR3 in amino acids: CATSDRGQGDYGYTF. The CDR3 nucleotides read TGTGCCACCAGTGATCGCGGACAGGGGGACTATGGCTACACCTTC.